One sample yielded the 9 T cell receptor beta chains listed below, sequenced in a study of identifying expanded T cells in peripheral blood. Here immunoSEQ multiplex PCR was the method, and the copy in TCRdb shows in-frame clones only, minus some. The sample records around 57,000 clones, 80% to 90% being singletons. The source material was blood. The receptors come from a person aged 18 to 70 in good health.

The V call is TRBV6-1, the J call TRBJ2-7, with TRBD1 matching over 10 bases. V was pared by 7 bases and J by 4 bases, with 10 bases of the junction left unmatched. There are 15 residues in the CDR3. Per germline, CDR1 MNHNS and CDR2 SASEGT. CDR3 in DNA: TGTGCCAGCAACCGAGGGACAGGGGTGGATTACGAGCAGTACTTC. It is translated as CASNRGTGVDYEQYF.

The rearrangement joins TRBV6-4 to TRBJ2-1; D perhaps matches TRBD2 (6 bases). The CDR3 has 16 amino acids. Germline CDR1 and CDR2: MRHNA and SNTAGT. V lost 0 bases and J 0 bases, leaving 9 bases between the germline ends. CDR3 coding DNA: TGTGCCAGCAGTGACTCGGGGGAGGCCTCCTACAATGAGCAGTTCTTC. It specifies CASSDSGEASYNEQFF.

This clone is a singleton in its sample. The J gene is TRBJ2-7, the V gene TRBV7-8; 12 nucleotides agree with TRBD2. CDR3 size: 16 residues. CDR1 and CDR2 from the germline V gene are SGHVS and FQNEAQ. V lost 0 bases and J lost 3; bases outside the gene matches: 3. CDR3 amino acids: CASSLAGTSGFYEQYF. CDR3 coding DNA: TGTGCCAGCAGCTTAGCGGGGACTAGCGGGTTCTACGAGCAGTACTTC.

J is TRBJ2-2 and V is TRBV4-1; no clear D. The germline V and J ends were trimmed by 0 bases and 0 bases, with 11 bases remaining between them. Germline loops: CDR1 MGHRA, CDR2 YSYEKL. The CDR3 runs to 17 residues. In DNA, the CDR3 is TGCGCCAGCAGCCAAGATCGGCCCATCGCGAACACCGGGGAGCTGTTTTTT. As protein: CASSQDRPIANTGELFF.

The chain combines TRBV2 with TRBJ2-7; D not certain. The V end was cut by 0 bases, the J end by 9 bases, with 9 bases between. This CDR3 has 12 residues. Looked up from germline, CDR1 is SNHLY and CDR2 is FYNNEI. CDR3 amino acids: CASSEAHVSQYF. CDR3 bases: TGTGCCAGCAGTGAAGCCCACGTGTCGCAGTACTTC.

The chain couples TRBV7-9 to TRBJ2-1; TRBD1 agrees at 10 bases. CDR3 size: 15 residues. Germline V gene sequence: CDR1 SEHNR, CDR2 FQNEAQ (reference sequence). The junction had 8 bases not matched to a gene; V was cut back by 5 bases and J by 7 bases. The CDR3 DNA follows: TGTGCCAGCAGCCGTACACCGGGACAGGGGAATGAGCAGTTCTTC. Translation: CASSRTPGQGNEQFF.

This clone was seen once. The junction does not match germline at one end; this may be a read error. The V and J genes are TRBV7-9 and TRBJ2-7, with D unclear. CDR3 size: 12 residues. CDR1 SEHNR and CDR2 FQNEAQ come from the germline V gene (reference sequence). CDR3: CTSTPGPYEQYF. Written as DNA, the CDR3 is TGTACCAGCACCCCTGGTCCCTACGAGCAGTACTTC.

This clone has only one observation. The chain employs TRBV27 and TRBJ2-3; perhaps D is TRBD1 or TRBD2 (5 bases each). Looked up from germline, CDR1 is MNHEY and CDR2 is SMNVEV (reference sequence). The germline V and J ends were trimmed by 2 bases and 8 bases, with 11 bases remaining between them. The CDR3 has 13 residues. The CDR3 nucleotides read TGTGCCAGCAGTTTACCAGGGACGGGTACGCAGTATTTT. Translated, it gives CASSLPGTGTQYF.

This chain uses TRBV6-1 with TRBJ2-6; 7 nucleotides align to TRBD2. Germline assignment: CDR1 MNHNS and CDR2 SASEGT. After removal of 2 bases from V and 3 bases from J, the junction contained 7 bases not matched to a gene. CDR3 length equals 17 residues. CDR3 sequence: CASSESPSGGGANVLTF. In nucleotides, the CDR3 is TGTGCCAGCAGTGAATCTCCTTCGGGGGGTGGGGCCAACGTCCTGACTTTC.